Below, one T cell receptor beta chain is given with its context. Its binding antigen is unknown. No base-level quality is on record; no much larger clone is a single base apart. The CDR3 sequence holds 15 residues, the cysteine and phenylalanine included. Only the CDR3 portion is preserved as DNA: 45 bases, with reading frame beginning at the first base. The germline V gene yields MGHRA for CDR1 and YSYEKL for CDR2. V loses 1 base at its end and J loses 5 bases; junction bases beyond the gene matches: 1. The collaborating institutions used their own protocols to collect whole blood in K2EDTA tubes. For TCRbeta analysis, collaborators shipped samples in one of three forms: frozen whole blood, isolated PBMCs, or DNA extracted from either of those sample types. TCRbeta CDR3 regions were amplified from genomic DNA by means of the immunoSEQ Assay, a bias-controlled multiplex PCR. In the original analysis: Nucleated cell counts per sample were estimated from amplification of reference gene primers within the assay. To quantify the absolute abundance of each unique TCRbeta CDR3 rearrangement, sequence reads were collapsed and filtered. Productive Simpson clonality was computed per sample as the square root of Simpson's diversity index over productive rearrangements. TCRdb took over this immuneACCESS table, retaining in-frame rearrangements with V and J assigned. Such tables are incomplete; in checked studies, under half of the missing clones stem from an unresolved V gene, and the remainder is unexplained. D and trimming were read from the DNA, whereas the V and J calls and clone size are those reported in that table. Present in this sample are roughly 100,000 clones, 60% to 80% of which were seen just once. In total, the top ten clones hold 7.5% to 10% of the sample.

The data originate from a study of blood T cell repertoires in COVID-19 (dated by TCRdb to about 2020). A note on the overall study: Collaborator samples came from the United States, Italy and Spain and covered acute and convalescent phases of COVID-19. Subjects who had been exposed to COVID-19, were actively infected with it, or had recovered from it provided the deeply sampled blood TCRbeta repertoires that made up the dataset. Nearly every sample came with metadata listing a de-identified subject ID, COVID-19 status, age in years and sex. A freely available public database, intended as a resource for researchers studying the immune response to SARS-CoV-2, is where the repertoires were released. The samples were drawn from two sources: the first 160 participants of the ongoing ImmuneRACE study, and over 950 subjects contributed by 6 global collaborators. Where HLA class I and class II types were available, the types were taken from metadata supplied by the sample provider, not from assay-based typing. The prospective study material was composed of cDNA or gDNA derived from T cells, B-cell-depleted T cells, or PBMCs.

The research as a whole found: The amount of clinical and demographic metadata varied by source and participant and was provided uncurated.

The receptor chain draws on TRBV4-1 and TRBJ1-6, and 8 junctional nucleotides match TRBD1. The clonotype originates from a man aged 60 to 69 with active or convalescent COVID-19. The sequenced sample consisted of peripheral blood. The DNA sequence is as follows: TGCGCCAGCAGCCAAGCGGACAGGGATAATTCACCCCTCCACTTT. This sequence encodes CASSQADRDNSPLHF.